The clone carrying this T cell receptor (beta chain) was detected once. What it recognizes is unknown. CDR1 is MDHEN and CDR2 is SYDVKM in the germline V gene. CDR3 size: 12 residues. V was clipped by 4 bases and J by 4 bases, with 7 bases between them. The record originates from a study of shared clonotypes between healthy human individuals. Study results and caveats: Non-shared clonotypes displayed generation probabilities falling below those of clonotypes present in all four donors. Since donors were few, the genetic and exposure-history diversity represented was limited.

This table comes from immunoSEQ multiplex PCR, and its TCRdb copy is limited to in-frame clones, with some not included. The table has some 2.3 million clones, just over 90% seen once. The chain uses TRBV28 and TRBJ1-2; D is possibly TRBD1 (5 bases). Sample: naive CD4+ T cells from PBMCs. As for subset: CD45RA+ positively selected. The sequence was obtained from a man younger than 35 in good health. Some clones in this sample may be carry-over from other donors' samples. The CDR3 coding sequence is TGTGCCAGCAGTTGGGGGGTCTATGGCTACACCTTC. Protein: CASSWGVYGYTF.